The source of this TCR beta chain is a study of T cell changes during pregnancy in multiple sclerosis (dated by TCRdb to between 2018 and 2021). For context, the study as a whole: The study looked at changes in the T cell repertoire across pregnancy in women with multiple sclerosis.

The library was generated by the immunoSEQ multiplex PCR assay. TCRdb carries this immuneACCESS record with in-frame sequences only. Its versions omit some clonotypes, under half of them owing to an unresolved V gene in the studies checked, with the rest unexplained. This sample comprises fewer than 100,000 clones, roughly 91% of them detected only once. Of the sample, just over 2.5% falls within the top ten clones. Taken from cysteine to phenylalanine, the CDR3 has 15 residues. Solely the CDR3 DNA is kept, with 45 bases framed from the first base. At the junction V is shortened by 4 bases and J by 4 bases, with 13 bases in between. From a lookup of the germline V gene (reference sequence), CDR1 and CDR2 are LNHNV and YYDKDF. On this clone itself: Its target antigen remains unknown. No base-level quality is on record; no much larger clone is a single base apart.

This sequence originates from a female donor in good health, enrolled as a control in a pregnancy study. The chain couples TRBV15 to TRBJ2-2, and the D gene may be TRBD2, 7 bases matching. The specimen comprised peripheral blood, sampled after pregnancy. Here the CDR3 is given as CATSKGGLGTGELFF. The nucleotide sequence is given as TGTGCCACCAGCAAGGGGGGGTTGGGCACCGGGGAGCTGTTTTTT.